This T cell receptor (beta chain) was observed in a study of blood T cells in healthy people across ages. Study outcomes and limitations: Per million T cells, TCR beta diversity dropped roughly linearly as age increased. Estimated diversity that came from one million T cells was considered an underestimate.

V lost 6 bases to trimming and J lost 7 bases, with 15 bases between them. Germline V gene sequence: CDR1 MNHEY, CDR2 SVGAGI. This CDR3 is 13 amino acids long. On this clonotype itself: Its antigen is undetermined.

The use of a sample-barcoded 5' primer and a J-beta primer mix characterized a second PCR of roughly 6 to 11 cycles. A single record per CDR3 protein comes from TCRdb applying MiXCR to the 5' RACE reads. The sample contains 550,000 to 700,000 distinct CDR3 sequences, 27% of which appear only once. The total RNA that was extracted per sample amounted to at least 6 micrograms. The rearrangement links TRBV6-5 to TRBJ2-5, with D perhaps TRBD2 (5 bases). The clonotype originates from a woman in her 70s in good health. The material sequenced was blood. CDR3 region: CASRPTGSGTQYF. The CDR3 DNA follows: TGTGCCAGCAGACCGACTGGGAGTGGGACCCAGTACTTC.